The 26 T cell receptor beta chains in this list originate from one sample, sequenced in a study of neurological immune-mediated disorders. TCRdb independently ran MiXCR on the 5' RACE reads; one entry per CDR3 protein. The table lists 45,000 or so distinct CDR3 sequences, approximately 11% of them singletons. Sample: PBMCs. Every receptor here comes from a female donor in good health.

This clonotype was detected ten times or more. The chain employs TRBV5-1 and TRBJ1-2; a possible D gene is TRBD1 (5 bases). Trimming pared 6 bases from V and 0 bases from J, leaving 9 bases between. The CDR3 length is 13 residues. Germline V gene lookup returns CDR1 SGHRS and CDR2 YFSETQ. CDR3 loop: CASTPGANYGYTF. CDR3 DNA: TGCGCCAGCACCCCGGGGGCTAACTATGGCTACACCTTC.

The rearrangement uses TRBV6-6 and TRBJ2-7, with TRBD1 as a possible D gene (6 bases). The germline V gene encodes CDR1 MNHNY and CDR2 SVGAGI (reference sequence). This CDR3 spans 14 amino acids. Trimming removed 5 bases from V and 4 bases from J, with 15 bases in between. The chain's CDR3 is CASSPRMGAYEQYF. DNA for the CDR3: TGTGCCAGCAGTCCCCGAATGGGGGCATACGAGCAGTACTTC.

This clonotype has ten or more counts. This chain connects TRBV7-2 to TRBJ1-5; a possible D gene is TRBD1 (5 bases). The CDR3 runs 15 residues. CDR1 and CDR2 from the germline V gene are SGHTA and FQGNSA. Trimming cost V 1 base and J 4 bases, with 11 bases left between them. The CDR3 DNA reads as TGTGCCAGCAGCTTAGACGGCAGGGTGAATCAGCCCCAGCATTTT. Protein sequence: CASSLDGRVNQPQHF.

This clonotype has a count of ten or more. V is TRBV9 and J is TRBJ1-5, with D possibly TRBD1 on 5 matching bases. V lost 2 bases, J lost 4 bases, and 13 bases lay in between. Germline assignment: CDR1 SGDLS and CDR2 YYNGEE. The CDR3 spans 15 residues. The CDR3 region is CASSVGGGGNQPQHF. The CDR3 nucleotides read TGTGCCAGCAGCGTGGGGGGTGGGGGTAATCAGCCCCAGCATTTT.

The sample holds many counts of this clonotype. The V gene is TRBV7-3, the J gene TRBJ2-1; 7 bases align to TRBD1. V gave up 5 bases and J gave up 7 bases; unmatched junction bases: 11. Per germline, CDR1 SGHTA and CDR2 FQGTGA. CDR3 length equals 15 residues. The CDR3 protein is CASSEMGTVTNEQFF. Here the CDR3 DNA reads TGTGCCAGCAGCGAAATGGGGACAGTGACTAATGAGCAGTTCTTC.

This clonotype was found many times. The chain carries TRBV6-6 and TRBJ1-2; TRBD1 might be the D (6 bases). V lost 8 bases and J 4 bases, leaving 17 bases between the germline ends. This CDR3 has 14 amino acids. CDR1 and CDR2 (germline): MNHNY, SVGAGI (reference sequence). For the CDR3, the DNA is TGTGCCAGCGGGTTGGGGGGGCGCGGCTATGGCTACACCTTC. It encodes CASGLGGRGYGYTF.

This clonotype has at least ten counts. The CDR3, as DNA: TGCAGTGCTCCTATGACTAGCCAGGGAGATACGCAGTATTTT. Translated: CSAPMTSQGDTQYF. The chain joins TRBV20-1 to TRBJ2-3, with 7 nucleotides matching TRBD2. CDR1 is DFQATT, CDR2 SNEGSKA, per germline (reference sequence). The CDR3 covers 14 residues. Losses at the gene ends were 5 bases for V and 5 bases for J; bases not matched to a gene: 10.

This clonotype ranks as medium-sized (0.01 to 0.1%). The chain carries TRBV7-9 and TRBJ1-5; no reliable D call. This CDR3 has 14 amino acids. The V end was cut by 1 base, the J end by 4 bases, with 8 bases between. Germline values: CDR1 SEHNR, CDR2 FQNEAQ (reference sequence). CDR3 nucleotide sequence: TGTGCCAGCAGCTTAGGCGGAGGGAATCAGCCCCAGCATTTT. It translates to CASSLGGGNQPQHF. The complete variable domain, with remaining parts taken from reference TRBV7-9 and TRBJ1-5, reads DTGVSQNPRHKITKRGQNVTFRCDPISEHNRLYWYRQTLGQGPEFLTYFQNEAQLEKSRLLSDRFSAERPKGSFSTLEIQRTEQGDSAMYLCASSLGGGNQPQHFGDGTRLSIL.

This clonotype appeared many times. The J gene is TRBJ2-3, the V gene TRBV5-5, with 8 bases fitting TRBD1. CDR3 size: 16 residues. Germline V CDR1 and CDR2: SGHKS, YYEKEE (reference sequence). V lost 0 bases and J lost 0; bases outside the gene matches: 3. CDR3 DNA sequence: TGTGCCAGCAGCTTGGCTCGGACAGGGAGCACAGATACGCAGTATTTT. Its protein is CASSLARTGSTDTQYF.

This clonotype was counted ten times or more. The rearrangement links TRBV10-1 to TRBJ2-1; 11 bases match TRBD2. This CDR3 is built from 16 residues. Germline lookup yields CDR1 WNHNN and CDR2 SYGVQD (reference sequence). Trimming at V came to 0 bases and at J to 9 bases, leaving 7 bases not matched to a gene. The CDR3 spells CASSESLAGGFSEQFF. CDR3 nucleotide sequence: TGCGCCAGCAGTGAGTCTCTAGCGGGAGGTTTTAGTGAGCAGTTCTTC.

This clonotype was counted many times. The chain combines TRBV7-9 with TRBJ2-7; no clear D gene. Trimming pared 2 bases from V and 6 bases from J, leaving 5 bases between. There are 11 residues in the CDR3. Germline V lookup: CDR1 SEHNR, CDR2 FQNEAQ (reference sequence). The CDR3, as DNA: TGTGCCAGCAGCTTAAAAACCGAGCAGTACTTC. Its translation is CASSLKTEQYF.

This clonotype was seen at least ten times. The V and J genes are TRBV2 and TRBJ1-4; no clear D gene. The V gene's germline CDR1 is SNHLY and CDR2 FYNNEI. The CDR3 is 12 residues long. Trimming took 9 bases from V and 3 from J, leaving 8 bases between them. CDR3 loop: CASEIPNEKLFF. For the CDR3, the DNA is TGTGCCAGTGAGATACCTAATGAAAAACTGTTTTTT.

The V call is TRBV18, the J call TRBJ2-1; a weak D match, TRBD2 (5 bases). Germline lookup yields CDR1 KGHSH and CDR2 LQKENI. There are 14 residues in the CDR3. The V and J ends lost 4 bases and 2 bases respectively, with 9 bases between them. This CDR3 reads CASSRAETYNEQFF. The CDR3, as DNA: TGTGCCAGCTCACGAGCGGAAACCTACAATGAGCAGTTCTTC.

This clonotype was observed at least ten times. The chain combines TRBV5-1 with TRBJ2-5; 8 positions match TRBD1. The ends lost 0 bases at V and 7 bases at J; junction bases unmatched: 8. Looked up from germline, CDR1 is SGHRS and CDR2 is YFSETQ. The CDR3 is 15 residues long. The CDR3 here is CASSLAGQGSGTQYF. For the CDR3, the DNA is TGCGCCAGCAGCTTGGCCGGACAGGGATCAGGGACCCAGTACTTC.

This clonotype has at least ten counts. The gene calls are TRBV9 and TRBJ1-1, with D possibly matching TRBD1 (5 bases). The V end lost 3 bases, the J end lost 7 bases, and 19 bases lay between the germline ends. The CDR3 sequence is 15 residues long. Germline V CDR1 and CDR2: SGDLS, YYNGEE. CDR3 in amino acids: CASSARGRPDHEAFF. The CDR3 region has the DNA TGTGCCAGCAGCGCTAGGGGACGGCCCGATCATGAAGCTTTCTTT.

Many counts were recorded for this clonotype. V usage is TRBV6-6 and J usage is TRBJ1-2, with a weak D call TRBD1 (5 bases). The CDR3 spans 16 residues. Germline assignment: CDR1 MNHNY and CDR2 SVGAGI (reference sequence). V was trimmed by 6 bases and J by 3 bases, leaving 20 bases between them. The CDR3 sequence: CASRKPETTEYYGYTF. The CDR3 bases are TGTGCCAGCAGAAAACCCGAGACGACAGAATACTATGGCTACACCTTC.

V and J are TRBV7-2 and TRBJ2-5; 10 positions match TRBD2. There are 18 residues in the CDR3. Germline V lookup: CDR1 SGHTA, CDR2 FQGNSA. The J segment lost 5 bases and the V segment lost 1 base, leaving 13 bases of the junction unmatched. CDR3 protein: CASSLGVSGGQLRETQYF. CDR3 DNA sequence: TGTGCCAGCAGCTTAGGTGTTAGCGGGGGGCAGCTCCGGGAGACCCAGTACTTC.

This clonotype was seen repeatedly, ten times or more. The chain carries TRBV20-1 and TRBJ2-7, with 8 bases fitting TRBD1. The CDR3 extends over 16 amino acids. With V trimmed by 3 bases and J by 2 bases, 12 bases remained unmatched. The germline gives CDR1 DFQATT, CDR2 SNEGSKA (reference sequence). The CDR3 protein is CSARHPGGGSAYEQYF. DNA for the CDR3: TGCAGTGCTAGGCACCCAGGGGGCGGTTCGGCCTACGAGCAGTACTTC.

The genes are TRBV11-3 and TRBJ2-1, with a weak D call TRBD2 (5 bases). This CDR3 contains 15 residues. V was pared by 0 bases and J by 5 bases, with 11 bases between. The germline CDR1 and CDR2 sequences are SGHNT and YENEEA. The CDR3 sequence: CASSLEGRGHNEQFF. Written as DNA, the CDR3 is TGTGCCAGCAGCTTAGAGGGTAGAGGGCACAATGAGCAGTTCTTC. Variable domain in full (rest from reference TRBV11-3 and TRBJ2-1): EAGVVQSPRYKIIEKKQPVAFWCNPISGHNTLYWYLQNLGQGPELLIRYENEEAVDDSQLPKDRFSAERLKGVDSTLKIQPAELGDSAVYLCASSLEGRGHNEQFFGPGTRLTVL.

Turning to this clonotype: Being one base from a much bigger clone, this may be a read error. This chain connects TRBV4-1 to TRBJ1-5; no clear D. V was cut by 2 bases and J by 9 bases, with 14 bases left in between. The CDR3 totals 14 residues. The germline gives CDR1 MGHRA, CDR2 YSYEKL. The CDR3 is CASSQSALLWPQHF. The CDR3 region has the DNA TGCGCCAGCAGCCAATCCGCCCTCCTCTGGCCCCAGCATTTT.

This clonotype was seen many times. The chain employs TRBV6-5 and TRBJ1-1; TRBD1 might be the D (5 bases). The V end lost 4 bases, the J end lost 3 bases, and 9 bases lay between the germline ends. Germline-derived CDR1 and CDR2 are MNHEY and SVGAGI. The CDR3 totals 13 residues. The CDR3 DNA sequence: TGTGCCAGCAGTTTCCGGGACGACACTGAAGCTTTCTTT. Translation: CASSFRDDTEAFF.

This clonotype was observed at least ten times. This sequence joins TRBV21-1 and TRBJ2-7; the DNA was not used to check the table's D call, TRBD1. TRBV21-1 is a pseudogene. This CDR3 has 15 amino acids. As DNA, the CDR3 is TGTGCCAGCAGCAAAATGTGGCAGGGTACACCCGAGCAGTACTTC. Translated: CASSKMWQGTPEQYF.

This clonotype was observed at least ten times. The rearrangement joins TRBV29-1 to TRBJ1-1, with TRBD1 matching over 8 bases. With 7 bases clipped from V and 0 bases from J, the junction kept 10 bases outside the gene matches. Germline V gene data show CDR1 as SQVTM and CDR2 as ANQGSEA. The CDR3 spans 15 residues. CDR3: CSANSQGALNTEAFF. The CDR3 DNA reads TGCAGCGCGAACTCTCAGGGGGCCCTGAACACTGAAGCTTTCTTT.

For the CDR3, the DNA is TGCAGTGCTAGTCTCCCCGTGGAGGGGCCAACCTATGGGGATGGCTACACCTTC. Its translation: CSASLPVEGPTYGDGYTF. This chain connects TRBV20-1 to TRBJ1-2, with a tentative D call TRBD1 (5 bases). This CDR3 comprises 18 residues. CDR1 and CDR2 from the germline V gene are DFQATT and SNEGSKA (reference sequence). Trimming left V 3 bases short and J 6 bases short, with 29 bases between.

The chain links TRBV10-2 to TRBJ1-5; D is undetermined. Trimming left V 1 base short and J 4 bases short, with 5 bases between. This CDR3 contains 13 residues. From germline, CDR1 is WSHSY and CDR2 SAAADI. CDR3 loop: CASSELANQPQHF. The CDR3 DNA follows: TGCGCCAGCAGTGAGTTAGCTAATCAGCCCCAGCATTTT.

This clonotype was counted at least ten times. The chain links TRBV5-5 to TRBJ2-7, with 7 nucleotides matching TRBD1. This CDR3 spans 14 amino acids. Germline assignment: CDR1 SGHKS and CDR2 YYEKEE (reference sequence). V lost 0 bases, J lost 3 bases, and 3 bases stayed unmatched. The CDR3 DNA reads as TGTGCCAGCAGCTTGGAGGGACAGCACTACGAGCAGTACTTC. It encodes CASSLEGQHYEQYF.